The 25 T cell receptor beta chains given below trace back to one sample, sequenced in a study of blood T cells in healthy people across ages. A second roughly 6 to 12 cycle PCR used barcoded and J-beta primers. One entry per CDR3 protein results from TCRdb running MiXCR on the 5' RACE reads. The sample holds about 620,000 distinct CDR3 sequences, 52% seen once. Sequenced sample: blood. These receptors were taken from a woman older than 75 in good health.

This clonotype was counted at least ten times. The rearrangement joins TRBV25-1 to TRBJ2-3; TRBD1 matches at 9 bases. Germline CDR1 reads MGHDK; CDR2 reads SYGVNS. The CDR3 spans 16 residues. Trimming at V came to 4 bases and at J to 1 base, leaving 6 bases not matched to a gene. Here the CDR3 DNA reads TGTGCCAGCAGTGTAGCGACAGGGGGAGGCACAGATACGCAGTATTTT. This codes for CASSVATGGGTDTQYF.

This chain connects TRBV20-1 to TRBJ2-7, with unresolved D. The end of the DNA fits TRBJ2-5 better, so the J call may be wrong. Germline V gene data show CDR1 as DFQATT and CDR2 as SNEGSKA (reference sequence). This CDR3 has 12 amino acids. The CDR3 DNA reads TGCAGTGCTAGAGATTTAACGGAGACCCAGTACTTC. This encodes CSARDLTETQYF.

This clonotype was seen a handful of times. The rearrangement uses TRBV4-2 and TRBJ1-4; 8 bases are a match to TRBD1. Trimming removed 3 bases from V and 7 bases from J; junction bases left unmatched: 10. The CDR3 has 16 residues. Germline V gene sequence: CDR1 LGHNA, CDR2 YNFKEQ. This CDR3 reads CASSHLSGTGIEKLFF. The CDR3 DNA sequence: TGTGCCAGCAGCCACTTATCGGGGACAGGAATTGAAAAACTGTTTTTT.

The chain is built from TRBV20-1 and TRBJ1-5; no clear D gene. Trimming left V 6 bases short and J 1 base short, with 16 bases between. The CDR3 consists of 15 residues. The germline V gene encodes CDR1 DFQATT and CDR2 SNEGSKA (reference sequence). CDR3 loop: CSANIQAKSNQPQHF. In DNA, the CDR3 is TGCAGTGCCAACATTCAGGCTAAGAGCAATCAGCCCCAGCATTTT.

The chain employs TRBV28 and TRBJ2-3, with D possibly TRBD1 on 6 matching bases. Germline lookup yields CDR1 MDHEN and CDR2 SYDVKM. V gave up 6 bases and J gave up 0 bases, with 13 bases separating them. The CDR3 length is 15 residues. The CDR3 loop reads CASSPRGVSTDTQYF. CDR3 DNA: TGTGCCAGCAGCCCCAGGGGAGTTAGCACAGATACGCAGTATTTT.

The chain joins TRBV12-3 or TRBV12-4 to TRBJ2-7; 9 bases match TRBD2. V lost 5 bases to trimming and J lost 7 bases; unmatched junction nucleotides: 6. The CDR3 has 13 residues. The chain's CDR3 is CASSNSGGTEQYF. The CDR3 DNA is TGTGCCAGCAGTAATAGCGGGGGCACGGAGCAGTACTTC.

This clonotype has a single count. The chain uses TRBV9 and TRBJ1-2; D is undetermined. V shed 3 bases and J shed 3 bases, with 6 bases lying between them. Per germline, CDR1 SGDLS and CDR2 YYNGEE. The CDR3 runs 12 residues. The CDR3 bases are TGTGCCAGCAGCGCCACGGACTATGGCTACACCTTC. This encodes CASSATDYGYTF.

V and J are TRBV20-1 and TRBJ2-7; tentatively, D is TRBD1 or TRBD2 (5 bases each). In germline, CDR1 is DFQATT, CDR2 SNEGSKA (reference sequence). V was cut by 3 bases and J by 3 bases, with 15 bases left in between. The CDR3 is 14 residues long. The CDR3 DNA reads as TGCAGTGCTAGCCCTCCGGGACGGGTCTACGAGCAGTACTTC. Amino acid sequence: CSASPPGRVYEQYF.

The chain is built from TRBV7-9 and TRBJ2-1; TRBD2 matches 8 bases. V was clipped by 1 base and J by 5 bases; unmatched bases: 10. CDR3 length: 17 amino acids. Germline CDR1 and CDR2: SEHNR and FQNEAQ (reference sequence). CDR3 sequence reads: CASSLDHAGGIDNEQFF. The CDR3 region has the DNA TGTGCCAGCAGCTTAGACCATGCGGGAGGCATAGACAATGAGCAGTTCTTC.

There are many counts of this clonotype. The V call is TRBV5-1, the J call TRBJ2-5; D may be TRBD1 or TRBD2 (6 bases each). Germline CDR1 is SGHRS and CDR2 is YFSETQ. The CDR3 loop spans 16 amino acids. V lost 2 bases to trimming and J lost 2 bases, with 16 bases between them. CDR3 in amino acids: CASSLGGRRNQETQYF. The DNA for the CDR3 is TGCGCCAGCAGCTTAGGGGGGCGCAGGAATCAAGAGACCCAGTACTTC.

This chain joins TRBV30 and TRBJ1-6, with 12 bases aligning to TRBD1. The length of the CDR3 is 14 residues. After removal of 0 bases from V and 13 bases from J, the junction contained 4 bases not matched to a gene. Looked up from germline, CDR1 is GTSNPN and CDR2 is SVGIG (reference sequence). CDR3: CAWSVGQGARPLHF. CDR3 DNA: TGTGCCTGGAGTGTGGGACAGGGGGCTAGGCCCCTCCACTTT.

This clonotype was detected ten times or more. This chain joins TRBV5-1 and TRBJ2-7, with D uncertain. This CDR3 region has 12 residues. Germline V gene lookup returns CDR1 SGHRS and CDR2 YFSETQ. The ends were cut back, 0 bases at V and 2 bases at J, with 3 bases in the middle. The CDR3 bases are TGCGCCAGCAGCTTGGCAACCTACGAGCAGTACTTC. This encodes CASSLATYEQYF.

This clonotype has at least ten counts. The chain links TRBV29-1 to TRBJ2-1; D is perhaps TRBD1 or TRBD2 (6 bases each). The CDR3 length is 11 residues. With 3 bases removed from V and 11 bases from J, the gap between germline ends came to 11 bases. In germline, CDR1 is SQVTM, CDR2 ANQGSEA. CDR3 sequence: CSVERGAQQFF. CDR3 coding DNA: TGCAGCGTTGAGAGGGGGGCCCAGCAGTTCTTC.

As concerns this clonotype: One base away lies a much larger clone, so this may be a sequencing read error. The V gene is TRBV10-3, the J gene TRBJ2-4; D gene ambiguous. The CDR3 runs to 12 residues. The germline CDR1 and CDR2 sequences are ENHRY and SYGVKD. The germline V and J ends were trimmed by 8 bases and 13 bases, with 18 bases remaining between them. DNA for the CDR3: TGTGCCATCCGCAGCAGGAGTGATGAGCAGTACTTC. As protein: CAIRSRSDEQYF.

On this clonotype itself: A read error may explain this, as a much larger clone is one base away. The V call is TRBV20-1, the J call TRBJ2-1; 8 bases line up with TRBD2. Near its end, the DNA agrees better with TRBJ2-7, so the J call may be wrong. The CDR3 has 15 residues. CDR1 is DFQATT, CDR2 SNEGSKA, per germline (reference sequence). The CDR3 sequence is CSARGLGMIYNEQYF. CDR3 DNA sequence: TGCAGTGCCCGGGGACTAGGGATGATCTACAATGAGCAGTACTTC.

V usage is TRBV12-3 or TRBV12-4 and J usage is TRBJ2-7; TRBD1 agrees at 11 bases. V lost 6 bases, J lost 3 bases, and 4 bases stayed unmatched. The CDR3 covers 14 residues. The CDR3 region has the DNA TGTGCCAGCAGGGGGACAGGGGGACTCTACGAGCAGTACTTC. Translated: CASRGTGGLYEQYF.

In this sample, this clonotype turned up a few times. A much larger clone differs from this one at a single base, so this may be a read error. CDR3 DNA: TGCAGTGCTAGAGGAGGGGGCTCCTACAATGAGCAGTACTTC. This sequence encodes CSARGGGSYNEQYF. The genes are TRBV20-1 and TRBJ2-1; 7 bases align to TRBD1. The DNA end is more similar to TRBJ2-7, so the J call may be wrong. Germline lookup yields CDR1 DFQATT and CDR2 SNEGSKA (reference sequence). The CDR3 contains 14 residues.

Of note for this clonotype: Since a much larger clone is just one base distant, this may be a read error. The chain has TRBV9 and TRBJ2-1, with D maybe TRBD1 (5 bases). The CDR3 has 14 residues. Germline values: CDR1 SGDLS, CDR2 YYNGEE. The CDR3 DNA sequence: TGTGCCGGCAGCCCGCGGACACTCTTCAATGAGCAGTTCTTC. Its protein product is CAGSPRTLFNEQFF.

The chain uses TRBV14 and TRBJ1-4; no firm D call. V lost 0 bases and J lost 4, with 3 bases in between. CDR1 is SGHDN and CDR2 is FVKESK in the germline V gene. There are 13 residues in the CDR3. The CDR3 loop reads CASSQEDNEKLFF. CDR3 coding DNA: TGTGCCAGCAGCCAAGAAGATAATGAAAAACTGTTTTTT.

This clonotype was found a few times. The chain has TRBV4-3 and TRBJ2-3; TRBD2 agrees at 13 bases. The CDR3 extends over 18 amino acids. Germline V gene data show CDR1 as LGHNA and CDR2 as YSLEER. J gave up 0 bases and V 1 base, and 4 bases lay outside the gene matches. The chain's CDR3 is CASSQGTSGSLSTDTQYF. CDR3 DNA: TGCGCCAGCAGCCAAGGGACTAGCGGGAGCCTGAGCACAGATACGCAGTATTTT.

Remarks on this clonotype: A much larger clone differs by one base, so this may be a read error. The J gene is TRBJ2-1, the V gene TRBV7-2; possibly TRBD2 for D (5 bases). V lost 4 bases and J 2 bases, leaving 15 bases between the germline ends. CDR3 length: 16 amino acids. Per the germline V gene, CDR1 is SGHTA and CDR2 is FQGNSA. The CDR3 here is CASSSETIGAYNEQFF. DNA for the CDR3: TGTGCCAGCAGCTCAGAGACTATCGGAGCCTACAATGAGCAGTTCTTC.

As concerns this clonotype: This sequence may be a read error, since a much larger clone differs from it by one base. CDR3 nucleotides: TGCAGTGCCCTCCCCGCTCCCTCAAACAATGAGCAGTTCTTC. As protein: CSALPAPSNNEQFF. The V gene is TRBV20-1, the J gene TRBJ2-1; D not certain. The V gene's germline CDR1 is DFQATT and CDR2 SNEGSKA (reference sequence). The length of the CDR3 is 14 residues. V lost 6 bases and J lost 5, with 17 bases in between.

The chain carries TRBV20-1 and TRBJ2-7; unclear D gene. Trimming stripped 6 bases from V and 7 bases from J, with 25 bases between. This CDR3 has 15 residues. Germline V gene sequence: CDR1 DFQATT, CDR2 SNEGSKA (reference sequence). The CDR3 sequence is CSAPLSGRAYNEQYF. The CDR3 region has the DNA TGCAGTGCCCCCCTTTCGGGTCGAGCCTACAATGAGCAGTACTTC.

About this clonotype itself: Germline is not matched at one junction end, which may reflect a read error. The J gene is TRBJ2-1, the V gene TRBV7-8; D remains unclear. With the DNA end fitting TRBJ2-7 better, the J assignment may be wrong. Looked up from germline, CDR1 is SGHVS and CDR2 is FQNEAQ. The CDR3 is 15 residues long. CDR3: CTSSLGQQPYNEQYF. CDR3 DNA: TGTACCAGCAGCTTAGGTCAGCAGCCCTACAATGAGCAGTACTTC.

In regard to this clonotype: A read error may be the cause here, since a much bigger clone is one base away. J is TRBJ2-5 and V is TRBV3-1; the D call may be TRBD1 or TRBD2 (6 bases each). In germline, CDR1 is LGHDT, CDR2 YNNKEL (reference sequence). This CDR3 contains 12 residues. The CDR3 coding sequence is TGTGCCACCTTAGGGGGGCGAGAGGCCCAGTACTTC. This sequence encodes CATLGGREAQYF.